The TCR beta chain under discussion was sequenced for a study of blood T cell repertoires in COVID-19. Overall study context: Acute and convalescent COVID-19 samples came from the United States, Italy and Spain. In each case, the material was cDNA or gDNA derived from T cells, B-cell-depleted T cells, or PBMCs.

Per the original methods: It was from reference gene primer amplification that nucleated cell counts were estimated. The method was immunoSEQ multiplex PCR; TCRdb's version includes in-frame clones alone and lacks a portion of them. The DNA was the basis for D and trimming; V, J and clone size are from that table. This table has about 230,000 clones, around four fifths appearing once. The J segment lost 7 bases and the V segment lost 6 bases, leaving 10 bases of the junction unmatched. The CDR3 contains 13 residues. The germline CDR1 and CDR2 sequences are SQVTM and ANQGSEA. V gene TRBV29-1 combines with J gene TRBJ2-5, with TRBD1 matching over 8 bases. Sequenced input: peripheral blood. The origin of this receptor is a woman aged 70-85 years with active or convalescent COVID-19. The CDR3 bases are TGCAGCGTGACGGACAGGGCGACGTGGACCCAGTACTTC. Protein sequence: CSVTDRATWTQYF.